The 12 T cell receptor beta chains below come from one sample, sequenced in a study of post-analysis software for immune sequencing data (dated by TCRdb to the mid-2010s). Overall study results and their limits: Patients showed significantly higher frequencies than controls for 4 or 5 TRBV segments, among them TRBV5-6, TRBV5-1 and TRBV20-1.

Library construction relied on PCR. Sequencing relied on an Illumina HiSeq 2500. To reduce PCR and sequencing biases, unique molecular identifiers were built into the TCR beta cDNA libraries. TCRdb reanalyzed the raw reads on its own, using fastp at Q25 for trimming and MiXCR for clone calling, and kept in-frame beta chains. Each CDR3 protein gets just one entry, which takes the most common genes and DNA from the rows behind it. This sample has 700,000 to 900,000 distinct CDR3 sequences in its table, and 46% of those were observed once. The top ten hold just under 5% of the sample. No antigen has been assigned to these receptors. Sequenced: blood. These receptors all stem from a girl aged 5-17 years with multiple sclerosis.

The chain is built from TRBV11-2 and TRBJ2-6; D not certain. CDR1 is SGHAT, CDR2 FQNNGV, per germline. The CDR3 totals 15 residues. The V and J ends lost 0 bases and 0 bases respectively, with 3 bases between them. The CDR3 DNA follows: TGTGCCAGCAGCTTAGATCACTCTGGGGCCAACGTCCTGACTTTC. This translates into CASSLDHSGANVLTF.

The chain carries TRBV20-1 and TRBJ1-5, with a tentative D call TRBD1 (5 bases). In germline, CDR1 is DFQATT, CDR2 SNEGSKA (reference sequence). Trimming removed 6 bases at V and 0 bases at J, with 18 bases between. CDR3 size: 16 residues. The CDR3 sequence is CSAKSQGLDSNQPQHF. The CDR3 DNA reads as TGCAGTGCCAAAAGCCAGGGCCTTGATAGCAATCAGCCCCAGCATTTT.

The rearrangement joins TRBV6-2 or TRBV6-3 to TRBJ2-1; 11 nucleotides match TRBD1. Germline CDR1 reads MNHEY; CDR2 reads SVGEGT. After removal of 10 bases from V and 6 bases from J, the junction contained 11 bases not matched to a gene. There are 15 residues in the CDR3. The CDR3 nucleotides are TGTGCCACCCGAGATGGGACAGGGGGGGCCAATGAGCAGTTCTTC. This sequence encodes CATRDGTGGANEQFF.

The chain has TRBV6-1 and TRBJ2-5; maybe TRBD1 (6 bases). Looked up from germline, CDR1 is MNHNS and CDR2 is SASEGT. Trimming stripped 7 bases from V and 5 bases from J, with 11 bases between. The CDR3 covers 12 residues. The CDR3 spells CASNRVTETQYF. Here the CDR3 DNA reads TGTGCCAGCAACAGGGTGACGGAGACCCAGTACTTC.

The gene calls are TRBV4-3 and TRBJ2-6; D is unresolved. V was shortened by 4 bases and J by 0 bases, with 13 bases between the two germline ends. Germline V CDR1 and CDR2: LGHNA, YSLEER. The CDR3 sequence is 17 residues long. CDR3: CASSPWGWASGANVLTF. CDR3 nucleotide sequence: TGCGCCAGCAGCCCATGGGGTTGGGCCTCTGGGGCCAACGTCCTGACTTTC.

This clonotype occurred a few times. A read error may account for a junction end that differs from germline. The chain couples TRBV6-5 to TRBJ2-1, with 10 bases fitting TRBD2. Per germline, CDR1 MNHEY and CDR2 SVGAGI. The CDR3 has 16 residues. This CDR3 is CASSPGLAVSYNERFF. Written as DNA, the CDR3 is TGTGCCAGCAGTCCCGGACTAGCGGTCTCCTACAATGAGCGGTTCTTC.

The J gene is TRBJ2-3, the V gene TRBV20-1; the D is unclear. The CDR3 has 14 amino acids. Germline assignment: CDR1 DFQATT and CDR2 SNEGSKA (reference sequence). With 8 bases removed from V and 5 bases from J, the gap between germline ends came to 20 bases. The CDR3 here is CSTRDSRWVDTQYF. CDR3 nucleotide sequence: TGCAGTACCAGAGACTCCCGCTGGGTAGATACGCAGTATTTT.

V usage is TRBV5-1 and J usage is TRBJ2-1; D is undetermined. Germline values: CDR1 SGHRS, CDR2 YFSETQ. V was cut by 2 bases and J by 3 bases, with 18 bases left in between. The CDR3 runs to 17 residues. CDR3 amino acids: CASSLPDSTPLYNEQFF. The CDR3 DNA is TGCGCCAGCAGCTTACCAGACTCGACCCCCCTCTACAATGAGCAGTTCTTC.

This clonotype was detected a few times. V and J are TRBV25-1 and TRBJ1-2; D gene uncertain. CDR1 is MGHDK and CDR2 is SYGVNS in the germline V gene. Trimming shortened V by 8 bases and J by 2 bases, and 6 bases separated the two germline ends. The CDR3 spans 11 residues. The CDR3 spells CASLNNYGYTF. The CDR3, as DNA: TGTGCCAGCCTAAACAACTATGGCTACACCTTC.

This clonotype was detected only a few times. CDR3 amino acids: CSALFLDNEQFF. The DNA of the CDR3 is TGCAGCGCCCTCTTCCTCGACAATGAGCAGTTCTTC. This chain connects TRBV29-1 to TRBJ2-1; no clear D. CDR3 length: 12 residues. The germline V and J ends were trimmed by 7 bases and 5 bases, with 12 bases remaining between them. Per germline, CDR1 SQVTM and CDR2 ANQGSEA.

This chain joins TRBV5-1 and TRBJ2-3, with 13 nucleotides matching TRBD2. This CDR3 is 17 amino acids long. V trimming: 0 bases; J trimming: 5 bases; junction bases outside the gene matches: 6. Germline CDR1 reads SGHRS; CDR2 reads YFSETQ. Written as DNA, the CDR3 is TGCGCCAGCAGCTTGGCCGGACTAGCGGGAGCAGTAGATACGCAGTATTTT. Translated: CASSLAGLAGAVDTQYF. The full variable domain, with the rest looked up from reference TRBV5-1 and TRBJ2-3, is KAGVTQTPRYLIKTRGQQVTLSCSPISGHRSVSWYQQTPGQGLQFLFEYFSETQRNKGNFPGRFSGRQFSNSRSEMNVSTLELGDSALYLCASSLAGLAGAVDTQYFGPGTRLTVL.

V is TRBV9 and J is TRBJ2-1; 8 bases fit TRBD2. The germline CDR1 and CDR2 sequences are SGDLS and YYNGEE. V lost 0 bases, J lost 8 bases, and 13 bases stayed unmatched. The length of the CDR3 is 17 residues. CDR3: CASSVVGKAGGLHEQFF. CDR3 sequence (DNA): TGTGCCAGCAGCGTAGTTGGTAAGGCGGGAGGACTCCATGAGCAGTTCTTC. Complete variable domain (other parts from reference TRBV9 and TRBJ2-1): DSGVTQTPKHLITATGQRVTLRCSPRSGDLSVYWYQQSLDQGLQFLIQYYNGEERAKGNILERFSAQQFPDLHSELNLSSLELGDSALYFCASSVVGKAGGLHEQFFGPGTRLTVL.